This TCR beta chain stems from a study of T cell responses to AZD1222 COVID-19 vaccine. Overall study results and limits: Clonal diversity was possibly underestimated, and white British individuals and females predominated among donors. Repertoires in all cases were sampled only once the peak T cell response had passed.

The CDR3 has 16 amino acids. The V gene's germline CDR1 is SGHVS and CDR2 FNYEAQ. Trimming cost V 1 base and J 0 bases, with 12 bases left between them. Clones were sequenced by immunoSEQ multiplex PCR, and TCRdb holds only the in-frame ones, with some missing. The sample holds under 80,000 clones, roughly four fifths seen once. Worth noting for this clone: Its antigen is not identified.

Pooled together were second doses at about 4 or about 12 weeks. The chain recombines TRBV7-6 with TRBJ1-1, with a possible D match to TRBD1 (5 bases). The source material was peripheral blood, sampled 28 days after the second AZD1222 dose. The clonotype comes from an adult who received the AZD1222 COVID-19 vaccine. CDR3 coding DNA: TGTGCCAGCAGCTTAGTTCCCTTGACAGTGAACACTGAAGCTTTCTTT. It specifies CASSLVPLTVNTEAFF.